This T cell receptor (beta chain) appears in the sequencing data of a study of blood T cell repertoires in COVID-19. Whole-study context: The origin of the acute and convalescent COVID-19 samples was the United States, Italy and Spain. Sample material is recorded as cDNA or gDNA derived from T cells, B-cell-depleted T cells, or PBMCs.

In the original workflow: Reference gene primers were amplified, and this amplification served to estimate nucleated cell counts. Sequencing was performed with immunoSEQ multiplex PCR; in TCRdb, only in-frame clones are kept and a portion is missing. V, J and clone size are taken as reported in that table, and D and trimming were inferred from the DNA itself. The sample yields about 190,000 clones, around 80% seen once. Germline loops: CDR1 SGHNT, CDR2 YYREEE (reference sequence). V lost 0 bases to trimming and J lost 3 bases, with 7 bases between them. This CDR3 contains 13 residues. This sequence originates from a man aged 50 to 60 who had recovered from COVID-19. The rearrangement links TRBV5-4 to TRBJ2-7; D gene ambiguous. The specimen was peripheral blood. CDR3 region: CASSLAAGYEQYF. Here the CDR3 DNA reads TGTGCCAGCAGCTTGGCGGCAGGCTACGAGCAGTACTTC. Combining the CDR3 with reference TRBV5-4 and TRBJ2-7 gives the whole variable domain ETGVTQSPTHLIKTRGQQVTLRCSSQSGHNTVSWYQQALGQGPQFIFQYYREEENGRGNFPPRFSGLQFPNYSSELNVNALELDDSALYLCASSLAAGYEQYFGPGTRLTVT.